This entry lists 20 T cell receptor beta chains sequenced from one sample in a study of T-cell memory formation after mild COVID-19 (dated by TCRdb to about 2021). The library was produced with 5' RACE. For sequencing, an Illumina NovaSeq 6000 was employed. The public reads were quality trimmed at Q25 with fastp and then assembled into clones with MiXCR by TCRdb, keeping productive beta chains. CDR3 protein sequences are deduplicated, and each keeps its most common genes and DNA. In this sample the table shows about 400,000 distinct CDR3 sequences, about 25% of which occur a single time. The leading ten clones occupy around 13% of the sample. Material for sequencing was PBMCs or a T cell subset sorted from them (not recorded which). Source of these receptors: an adult woman who had mild COVID-19 (a few samples of this study predate the infection). The sample titles of this study are shuffled in the database, so cell type and time point are left out; the donor was told from shared clones.

The chain couples TRBV28 to TRBJ2-5; D gene unclear. CDR1 and CDR2 (germline): MDHEN, SYDVKM. Trimming cost V 5 bases and J 2 bases, with 12 bases left between them. The CDR3 sequence is 14 residues long. The CDR3 coding sequence is TGTGCCAGCAGTACCCACGGCCGTCAAGAGACCCAGTACTTC. Its protein product is CASSTHGRQETQYF.

V usage is TRBV4-1 and J usage is TRBJ2-3; 7 nucleotides align to TRBD1. CDR1 MGHRA and CDR2 YSYEKL come from the germline V gene. The CDR3 length is 18 residues. Trimming cost V 0 bases and J 5 bases; bases outside gene matches: 14. In nucleotides, the CDR3 is TGCGCCAGCAGCCAAGATGAGGCGAGGGGGCCCCCGGGAGATACGCAGTATTTT. Translating gives CASSQDEARGPPGDTQYF.

The chain uses TRBV4-3 and TRBJ1-4, with D possibly matching TRBD1 (6 bases). The CDR3 spans 20 residues. Germline V CDR1 and CDR2: LGHNA, YSLEER. V was trimmed by 0 bases and J by 5 bases, leaving 25 bases between them. In DNA form, the CDR3 reads TGCGCCAGCAGCCAAGAGCTCCCCCGGGGGACACAATCGAGGAATGAAAAACTGTTTTTT. Its translation is CASSQELPRGTQSRNEKLFF.

This clonotype was counted between two and nine times. The chain uses TRBV5-6 and TRBJ1-2; D is possibly TRBD1 (5 bases). The CDR3 has 12 amino acids. Trimming stripped 1 base from V and 7 bases from J, with 8 bases between. Germline CDR1 is SGHDT and CDR2 is YYEEEE. CDR3 amino acids: CASSLRGGGYTF. CDR3 in DNA: TGTGCCAGCAGCTTGAGGGGAGGTGGCTACACCTTC.

The chain is built from TRBV3-1 and TRBJ2-5; D is perhaps TRBD2 (5 bases). Trimming took 2 bases from V and 4 from J, leaving 14 bases between them. CDR1 and CDR2 (germline): LGHDT, YNNKEL (reference sequence). The CDR3 covers 15 residues. The CDR3, as DNA: TGTGCCAGCAGCCAATCGATGAGGGTCGGAGAGACCCAGTACTTC. Translation: CASSQSMRVGETQYF.

V is TRBV12-5 and J is TRBJ1-1; TRBD1 might be the D (5 bases). The germline V gene encodes CDR1 LGHNT and CDR2 FRNRAP. The CDR3 is 13 amino acids. The germline V and J ends were trimmed by 6 bases and 3 bases, with 11 bases remaining between them. This CDR3 reads CASGTRAHTEAFF. The CDR3 bases are TGTGCTAGTGGCACCAGGGCCCACACTGAAGCTTTCTTT.

The chain uses TRBV20-1 and TRBJ1-5; TRBD1 matches at 8 bases. The CDR3 length is 15 residues. V gave up 6 bases and J gave up 0 bases; unmatched junction bases: 7. Germline V gene sequence: CDR1 DFQATT, CDR2 SNEGSKA (reference sequence). The CDR3, as DNA: TGCAGTGCAAGTCCAGGGGGCTCTAGCAATCAGCCCCAGCATTTT. It is translated as CSASPGGSSNQPQHF.

The sample holds many counts of this clonotype. J is TRBJ2-5 and V is TRBV7-2, with D hard to call. Germline-derived CDR1 and CDR2 are SGHTA and FQGNSA. This CDR3 contains 12 residues. V gave up 0 bases and J gave up 4 bases, with 3 bases separating them. The CDR3 loop reads CASSLARETQYF. CDR3 sequence (DNA): TGTGCCAGCAGCTTAGCGCGAGAGACCCAGTACTTC.

This clonotype was detected only a few times. This chain uses TRBV6-1 with TRBJ2-1; no firm D call. Per the germline V gene, CDR1 is MNHNS and CDR2 is SASEGT. V dropped 5 bases and J dropped 5 bases, with 16 bases sitting between them. This CDR3 is 15 amino acids long. The CDR3 DNA sequence: TGTGCCAGCAGTTCACAGACAAACTTAAACAATGAGCAGTTCTTC. It is translated as CASSSQTNLNNEQFF.

This clonotype was observed a few times. V and J are TRBV24-1 and TRBJ1-2; D uncertain. V was clipped by 2 bases and J by 4 bases, with 4 bases between them. CDR3 size: 12 residues. CDR1 KGHDR and CDR2 SFDVKD come from the germline V gene. CDR3 sequence: CATSDWGYGYTF. In DNA form, the CDR3 reads TGTGCCACCAGTGATTGGGGCTATGGCTACACCTTC.

This clonotype showed up just once. The rearrangement uses TRBV12-3 or TRBV12-4 and TRBJ2-3, with D possibly TRBD1 on 6 matching bases. The length of the CDR3 is 14 residues. V dropped 7 bases and J dropped 10 bases, with 21 bases sitting between them. The CDR3 region is CASNQPGRRTAQYF. CDR3 nucleotides: TGTGCCAGCAATCAACCGGGACGGCGGACAGCGCAGTATTTT.

This clonotype appeared a few times. CDR3 in amino acids: CASSDSRQGDQFF. The CDR3 DNA reads as TGTGCCAGCAGTGACTCGAGGCAGGGGGATCAGTTCTTC. The V gene is TRBV6-4, the J gene TRBJ2-1; 7 nucleotides agree with TRBD1. The CDR3 consists of 13 residues. Germline CDR1 and CDR2: MRHNA and SNTAGT. V was pared by 0 bases and J by 13 bases, with 6 bases of the junction left unmatched.

This clonotype was seen at least ten times. The rearrangement links TRBV7-9 to TRBJ1-5; the D gene is possibly TRBD1 (5 bases). Germline values: CDR1 SEHNR, CDR2 FQNEAQ (reference sequence). Trimming left V 6 bases short and J 4 bases short, with 10 bases between. This CDR3 spans 13 amino acids. The CDR3 sequence is CASSLQGNQPQHF. CDR3 DNA: TGTGCCAGCAGTTTGCAGGGAAATCAGCCCCAGCATTTT.

The rearrangement links TRBV7-9 to TRBJ2-2, with D perhaps matching TRBD1 or TRBD2 (5 bases each). This CDR3 contains 16 residues. The germline V and J ends were trimmed by 5 bases and 4 bases, with 17 bases remaining between them. The germline CDR1 and CDR2 sequences are SEHNR and FQNEAQ (reference sequence). CDR3 in DNA: TGTGCCAGCAGCCCCCCCCAGGGACCGATCACCGGGGAGCTGTTTTTT. Translation gives CASSPPQGPITGELFF.

This clonotype was detected only a few times. The chain couples TRBV18 to TRBJ2-5; D possibly corresponds to TRBD1 (7 bases). Trimming cost V 3 bases and J 7 bases, with 15 bases left between them. Germline CDR1 reads KGHSH; CDR2 reads LQKENI. CDR3 length equals 14 residues. The CDR3 nucleotides are TGTGCCAGCTCACCGGGGGGACAGAGTTGGACCCAGTACTTC. This sequence encodes CASSPGGQSWTQYF. The variable domain in full, with the rest retrieved from reference TRBV18 and TRBJ2-5, is NAGVMQNPRHLVRRRGQEARLRCSPMKGHSHVYWYRQLPEEGLKFMVYLQKENIIDESGMPKERFSAEFPKEGPSILRIQQVVRGDSAAYFCASSPGGQSWTQYFGPGTRLLVL.

In its sample, this clonotype was seen a few times. The chain employs TRBV9 and TRBJ2-7; TRBD2 is a possible D gene (5 bases). V shed 0 bases and J shed 7 bases, with 14 bases lying between them. Germline V lookup: CDR1 SGDLS, CDR2 YYNGEE. The CDR3 length is 14 residues. The CDR3 nucleotides are TGTGCCAGCAGCGTAGCTCCAGGAGGCTGGGAGCAGTACTTC. Its protein product is CASSVAPGGWEQYF. Based on the CDR3 plus reference TRBV9 and TRBJ2-7, the full variable domain is DSGVTQTPKHLITATGQRVTLRCSPRSGDLSVYWYQQSLDQGLQFLIQYYNGEERAKGNILERFSAQQFPDLHSELNLSSLELGDSALYFCASSVAPGGWEQYFGPGTRLTVT.

V is TRBV14 and J is TRBJ2-1; 7 bases are shared with TRBD2. Trimming removed 1 base from V and 9 bases from J; junction bases left unmatched: 9. This CDR3 contains 15 residues. The germline V gene has CDR1 SGHDN and CDR2 FVKESK. The CDR3 DNA reads as TGTGCCAGCAGCCAAGGACGGGGATGGGGGGGTGAGCAGTTCTTC. This sequence encodes CASSQGRGWGGEQFF.

This clonotype was counted between two and nine times. The rearrangement links TRBV12-3 or TRBV12-4 to TRBJ2-1, with D possibly being TRBD2 (7 bases). The CDR3 length is 16 residues. The V end was cut by 5 bases, the J end by 5 bases, with 19 bases between. CDR3 sequence reads: CASSPRRGGNNNEQFF. DNA for the CDR3: TGTGCCAGCAGTCCGAGGAGGGGGGGGAATAACAATGAGCAGTTCTTC.

The gene calls are TRBV7-9 and TRBJ2-7; TRBD2 aligns across 10 bases. The CDR3 sequence is 16 residues long. V trimming: 1 base; J trimming: 4 bases; junction bases outside the gene matches: 7. CDR1 SEHNR and CDR2 FQNEAQ come from the germline V gene (reference sequence). The CDR3 loop reads CASSLGLAGVLYEQYF. The CDR3 coding sequence is TGTGCCAGCAGCTTAGGGCTAGCGGGAGTGTTATACGAGCAGTACTTC.

There are a few counts of this clonotype. The CDR3 DNA follows: TGTGCCAGCAGTTCCCCCAGGACCCTTAACTACGAGCAGTACTTC. It encodes CASSSPRTLNYEQYF. The chain is built from TRBV6-2 or TRBV6-3 and TRBJ2-7; D gene ambiguous. The V gene lost 4 bases and the J gene lost 3 bases, with 16 bases spanning the gap. Germline V gene sequence: CDR1 MNHEY, CDR2 SVGEGT. The CDR3 sequence is 15 residues long.